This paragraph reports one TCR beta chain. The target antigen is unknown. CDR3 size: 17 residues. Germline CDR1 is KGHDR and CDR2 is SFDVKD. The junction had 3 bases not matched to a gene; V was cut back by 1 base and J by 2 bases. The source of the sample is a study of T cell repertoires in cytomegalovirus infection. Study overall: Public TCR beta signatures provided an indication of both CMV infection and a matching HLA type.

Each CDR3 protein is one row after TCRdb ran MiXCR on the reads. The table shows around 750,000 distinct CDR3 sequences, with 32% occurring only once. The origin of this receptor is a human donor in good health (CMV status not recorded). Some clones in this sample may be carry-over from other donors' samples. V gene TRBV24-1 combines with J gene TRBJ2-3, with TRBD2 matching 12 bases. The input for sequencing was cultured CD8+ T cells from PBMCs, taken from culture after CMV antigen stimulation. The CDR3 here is CATSDFRTSGDTDTQYF. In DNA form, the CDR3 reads TGTGCCACCAGTGATTTCCGGACTAGCGGGGACACAGATACGCAGTATTTT.